The 14 T cell receptor beta chains listed next were all sequenced from one sample in a study of T-cell reconstitution after alpha-beta-depleted transplantation in children. Construction of the TCRbeta library involved unique molecular identifiers. One entry per CDR3 protein results from TCRdb running MiXCR on the PCR reads. Of approximately 170,000 distinct CDR3 sequences listed, around 10% are singletons. The sample in question was PBMCs, obtained before TCRalphabeta/CD19-depleted stem cell transplant. These receptors originate from a boy between 2 and 10 years old with acute myeloid leukemia, due to receive a stem cell transplant.

This clonotype showed up many times. The rearrangement uses TRBV7-3 and TRBJ2-3; the D gene is possibly TRBD1 (5 bases). This CDR3 spans 14 amino acids. Trimming took off 5 bases at V and 0 bases at J, with 9 bases between the two ends. The V gene's germline CDR1 is SGHTA and CDR2 FQGTGA. The CDR3 coding sequence is TGTGCCAGCAGCCAGGGTCATAGCACAGATACGCAGTATTTT. Protein sequence: CASSQGHSTDTQYF.

This clonotype was seen many times. The chain combines TRBV11-2 with TRBJ2-3; 8 bases map to TRBD2. V lost 3 bases, J lost 1 base, and 3 bases stayed unmatched. Germline V CDR1 and CDR2: SGHAT, FQNNGV. CDR3 size: 15 residues. The DNA for the CDR3 is TGTGCCAGCAGCTTCGAGACTAGCGGCACAGATACGCAGTATTTT. Translating gives CASSFETSGTDTQYF.

At least ten counts were recorded for this clonotype. The chain uses TRBV4-1 and TRBJ2-3; no clear D gene. The CDR3 runs to 14 residues. With 1 base removed from V and 4 bases from J, the gap between germline ends came to 9 bases. In germline, CDR1 is MGHRA, CDR2 YSYEKL. CDR3 DNA: TGCGCCAGCAGCCAAGGGCAGAGTCCAGATACGCAGTATTTT. Its protein product is CASSQGQSPDTQYF.

This clonotype was counted many times. This rearrangement joins TRBV10-3 to TRBJ1-5; no clear D. The V and J ends lost 3 bases and 3 bases respectively, with 3 bases between them. This CDR3 contains 12 residues. In germline, CDR1 is ENHRY, CDR2 SYGVKD. The CDR3 DNA sequence: TGTGCCATCAGTGAATCCAATCAGCCCCAGCATTTT. The encoded protein is CAISESNQPQHF.

This clonotype showed up just a few times. The chain is built from TRBV5-1 and TRBJ1-5; weak D call: TRBD1 (6 bases). Germline V gene data show CDR1 as SGHRS and CDR2 as YFSETQ. The ends were cut back, 8 bases at V and 6 bases at J, with 12 bases in the middle. The CDR3 totals 12 residues. CDR3 sequence (DNA): TGCGCCAGAGGGGGGAGGAGTCAGCCCCAGCATTTT. Residues: CARGGRSQPQHF.

By sample share, this clonotype is medium-sized. The rearrangement joins TRBV3-1 to TRBJ2-1, with 14 bases lining up with TRBD2. With 3 bases clipped from V and 8 bases from J, the junction kept 3 bases outside the gene matches. Looked up from germline, CDR1 is LGHDT and CDR2 is YNNKEL (reference sequence). The CDR3 runs 15 residues. This CDR3 reads CASSQGLAGAHEQFF. The CDR3 DNA is TGTGCCAGCAGCCAGGGACTAGCGGGGGCGCATGAGCAGTTCTTC.

This chain's CDR3 is CASSLPGTGKGEQFF. The CDR3 nucleotides read TGTGCCAGCAGTTTACCCGGGACAGGGAAAGGTGAGCAGTTCTTC. The chain is built from TRBV28 and TRBJ2-1, with TRBD1 matching 9 bases. Germline V gives CDR1 MDHEN, CDR2 SYDVKM. J lost 9 bases, V lost 2 bases, and 8 bases had no gene match. The CDR3 has 15 residues. Full variable domain (remainder filled in from reference TRBV28 and TRBJ2-1): DVKVTQSSRYLVKRTGEKVFLECVQDMDHENMFWYRQDPGLGLRLIYFSYDVKMKEKGDIPEGYSVSREKKERFSLILESASTNQTSMYLCASSLPGTGKGEQFFGPGTRLTVL.

This clonotype was observed at least ten times. J is TRBJ2-1 and V is TRBV6-5; D possibly uses TRBD1 or TRBD2 (6 bases each). The CDR3 length is 15 residues. Germline V gene lookup returns CDR1 MNHEY and CDR2 SVGAGI. V was cut by 10 bases and J by 4 bases, with 20 bases left in between. CDR3 loop: CAIRGHVPDYNEQFF. The CDR3 DNA is TGTGCCATCCGGGGGCACGTACCGGATTACAATGAGCAGTTCTTC.

In this sample, this clonotype turned up many times. This chain connects TRBV20-1 to TRBJ1-1; the match to TRBD1 covers 8 bases. CDR1 and CDR2 (germline): DFQATT, SNEGSKA (reference sequence). V was pared by 6 bases and J by 5 bases, with 11 bases of the junction left unmatched. The CDR3 totals 14 residues. DNA of the CDR3: TGCAGTGCGGCAGGGGGCGGGTGGGGTACTGAAGCTTTCTTT. Residues: CSAAGGGWGTEAFF.

This clonotype was seen repeatedly, ten times or more. The V and J genes are TRBV20-1 and TRBJ2-5, with 7 nucleotides matching TRBD2. Unmatched junction bases numbered 16, after V lost 1 base and J lost 5 bases. Germline V gene sequence: CDR1 DFQATT, CDR2 SNEGSKA (reference sequence). The CDR3 is made up of 17 amino acids. The CDR3 sequence is CSARGSGLADRWETQYF. The DNA for the CDR3 is TGCAGTGCTAGAGGCTCGGGCCTAGCGGACCGGTGGGAGACCCAGTACTTC.

This clonotype has at least ten counts. The chain recombines TRBV11-2 with TRBJ2-3; D is possibly TRBD2 (6 bases). The V end lost 3 bases, the J end lost 2 bases, and 9 bases lay between the germline ends. Germline V gene data show CDR1 as SGHAT and CDR2 as FQNNGV. The CDR3 consists of 14 residues. In DNA form, the CDR3 reads TGTGCCAGCAGCTTTTGGGGGGTCACAGATACGCAGTATTTT. Its protein is CASSFWGVTDTQYF.

This clonotype was seen repeatedly, ten times or more. The chain employs TRBV12-5 and TRBJ1-2, with D unclear. This CDR3 comprises 14 residues. Looked up from germline, CDR1 is LGHNT and CDR2 is FRNRAP. Trimming left V 2 bases short and J 4 bases short, with 11 bases between. As DNA, the CDR3 is TGTGCTAGTGGTTTGTCCCCTACCGCCTATGGCTACACCTTC. Protein: CASGLSPTAYGYTF.

Ten or more counts support this clonotype. The CDR3 DNA reads as TGTGCCAGCAGCCCACCGGGACAGGGGTTTGATGGCTACACCTTC. Amino acid sequence: CASSPPGQGFDGYTF. The V call is TRBV12-3 or TRBV12-4, the J call TRBJ1-2; 10 positions agree with TRBD1. Trimming took 6 bases from V and 6 from J; bases not matched to a gene: 10. The CDR3 consists of 15 residues.

This clonotype was observed many times. The rearrangement joins TRBV28 to TRBJ1-1, with TRBD1 matching over 7 bases. Germline values: CDR1 MDHEN, CDR2 SYDVKM. Trimming cost V 8 bases and J 0 bases; bases outside gene matches: 3. The CDR3 has 13 residues. The CDR3 nucleotides read TGTGCCAGCGGGGGACAGCTGAACACTGAAGCTTTCTTT. Protein sequence: CASGGQLNTEAFF.